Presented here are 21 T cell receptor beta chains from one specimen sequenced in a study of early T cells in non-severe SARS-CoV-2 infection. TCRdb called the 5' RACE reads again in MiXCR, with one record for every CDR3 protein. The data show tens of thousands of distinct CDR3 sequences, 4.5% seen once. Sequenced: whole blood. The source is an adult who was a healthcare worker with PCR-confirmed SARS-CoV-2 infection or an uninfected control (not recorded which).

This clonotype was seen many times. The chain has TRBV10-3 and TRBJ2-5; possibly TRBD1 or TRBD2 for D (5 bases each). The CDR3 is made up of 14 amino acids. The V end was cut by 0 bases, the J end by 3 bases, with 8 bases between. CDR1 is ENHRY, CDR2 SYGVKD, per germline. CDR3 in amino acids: CAISESGVEETQYF. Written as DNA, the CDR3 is TGTGCCATCAGTGAGTCGGGGGTGGAAGAGACCCAGTACTTC.

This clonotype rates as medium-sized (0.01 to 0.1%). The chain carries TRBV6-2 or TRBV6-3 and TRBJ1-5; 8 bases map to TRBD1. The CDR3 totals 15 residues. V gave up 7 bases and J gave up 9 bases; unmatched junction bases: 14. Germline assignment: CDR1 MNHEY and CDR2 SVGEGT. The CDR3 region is CASKAQGALRRPQHF. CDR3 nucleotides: TGTGCCAGCAAGGCTCAGGGGGCCTTACGTCGGCCCCAGCATTTT.

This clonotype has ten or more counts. CDR3 sequence: CASSLWGGSDTEAFF. CDR3 DNA sequence: TGCGCCAGCAGCCTGTGGGGGGGTTCAGACACTGAAGCTTTCTTT. The rearrangement links TRBV5-1 to TRBJ1-1, with D maybe TRBD1 (5 bases). V lost 4 bases and J lost 3, with 16 bases in between. CDR3 length equals 15 residues. Looked up from germline, CDR1 is SGHRS and CDR2 is YFSETQ.

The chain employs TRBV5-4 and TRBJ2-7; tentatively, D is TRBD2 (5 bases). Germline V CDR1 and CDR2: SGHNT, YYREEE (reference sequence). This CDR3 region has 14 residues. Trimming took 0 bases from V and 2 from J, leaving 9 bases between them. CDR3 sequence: CASSLDPGTYEQYF. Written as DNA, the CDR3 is TGTGCCAGCAGCTTGGATCCGGGGACCTACGAGCAGTACTTC.

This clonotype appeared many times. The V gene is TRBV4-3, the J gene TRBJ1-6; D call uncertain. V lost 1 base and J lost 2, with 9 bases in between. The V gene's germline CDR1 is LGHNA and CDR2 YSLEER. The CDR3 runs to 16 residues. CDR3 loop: CASSQADSAYNSPLHF. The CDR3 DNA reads TGCGCCAGCAGCCAAGCAGATAGTGCCTATAATTCACCCCTCCACTTT.

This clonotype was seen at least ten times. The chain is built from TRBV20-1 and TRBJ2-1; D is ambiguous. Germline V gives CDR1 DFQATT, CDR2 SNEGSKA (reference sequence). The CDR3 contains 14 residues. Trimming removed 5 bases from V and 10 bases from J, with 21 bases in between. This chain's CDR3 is CSASTPWPNREQFF. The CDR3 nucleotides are TGCAGTGCTTCGACCCCATGGCCAAATCGGGAGCAGTTCTTC.

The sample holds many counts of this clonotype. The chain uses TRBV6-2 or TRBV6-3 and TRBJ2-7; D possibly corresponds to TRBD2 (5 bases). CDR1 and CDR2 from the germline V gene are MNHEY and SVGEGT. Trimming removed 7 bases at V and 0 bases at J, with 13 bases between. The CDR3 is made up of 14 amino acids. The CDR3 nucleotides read TGTGCCAGCACCGGACTTTTCAGCTCCTACGAGCAGTACTTC. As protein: CASTGLFSSYEQYF.

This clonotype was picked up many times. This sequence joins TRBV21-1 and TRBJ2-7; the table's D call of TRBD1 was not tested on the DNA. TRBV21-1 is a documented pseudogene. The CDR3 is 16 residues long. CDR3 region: CASSRFWDTPEVEQYF. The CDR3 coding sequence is TGTGCCAGCAGCCGATTTTGGGACACCCCAGAGGTCGAGCAGTACTTC.

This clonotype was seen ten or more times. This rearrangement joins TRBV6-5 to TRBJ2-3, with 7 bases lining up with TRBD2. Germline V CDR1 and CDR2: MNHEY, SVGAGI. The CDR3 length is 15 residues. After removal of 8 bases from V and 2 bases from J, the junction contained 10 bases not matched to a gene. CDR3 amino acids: CASATFRGDTDTQYF. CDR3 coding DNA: TGTGCCAGCGCTACCTTTCGGGGGGACACAGATACGCAGTATTTT.

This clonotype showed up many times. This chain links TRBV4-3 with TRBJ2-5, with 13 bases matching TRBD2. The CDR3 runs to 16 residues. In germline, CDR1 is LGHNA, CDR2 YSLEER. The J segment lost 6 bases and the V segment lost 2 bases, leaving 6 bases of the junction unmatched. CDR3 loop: CASSQSGLAGIQTQYF. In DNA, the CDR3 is TGCGCCAGCAGCCAATCGGGACTAGCGGGGATACAGACCCAGTACTTC.

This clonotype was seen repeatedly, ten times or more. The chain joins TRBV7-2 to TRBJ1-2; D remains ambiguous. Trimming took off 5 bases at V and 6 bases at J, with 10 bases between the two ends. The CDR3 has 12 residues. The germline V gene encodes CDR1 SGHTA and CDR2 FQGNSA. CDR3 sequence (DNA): TGTGCCAGCAGCCCAGCCGCCCATGGCTACACCTTC. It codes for CASSPAAHGYTF. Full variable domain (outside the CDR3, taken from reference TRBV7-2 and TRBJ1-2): GAGVSQSPSNKVTEKGKDVELRCDPISGHTALYWYRQSLGQGLEFLIYFQGNSAPDKSGLPSDRFSAERTGGSVSTLTIQRTQQEDSAVYLCASSPAAHGYTFGSGTRLTVV.

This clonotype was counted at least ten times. The CDR3 region is CASSEGPYEYYGYTF. DNA of the CDR3: TGTGCCAGCAGTGAGGGACCTTACGAATACTATGGCTACACCTTC. The genes are TRBV12-3 or TRBV12-4 and TRBJ1-2; maybe TRBD1 (5 bases). With 5 bases removed from V and 3 bases from J, the gap between germline ends came to 16 bases. The length of the CDR3 is 15 residues.

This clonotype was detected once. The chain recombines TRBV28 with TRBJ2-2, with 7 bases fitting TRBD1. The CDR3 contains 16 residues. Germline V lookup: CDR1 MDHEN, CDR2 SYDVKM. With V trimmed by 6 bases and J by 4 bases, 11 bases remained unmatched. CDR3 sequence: CASRLQGSPTTGELFF. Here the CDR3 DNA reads TGTGCCAGCAGATTACAGGGGAGTCCTACCACCGGGGAGCTGTTTTTT.

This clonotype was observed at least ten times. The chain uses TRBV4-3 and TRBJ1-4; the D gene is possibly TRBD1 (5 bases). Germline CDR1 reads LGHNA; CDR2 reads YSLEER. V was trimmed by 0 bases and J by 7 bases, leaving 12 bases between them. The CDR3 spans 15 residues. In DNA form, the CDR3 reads TGCGCCAGCAGCCAAGACCAGGGAAAGTCTGAAAAACTGTTTTTT. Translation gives CASSQDQGKSEKLFF.

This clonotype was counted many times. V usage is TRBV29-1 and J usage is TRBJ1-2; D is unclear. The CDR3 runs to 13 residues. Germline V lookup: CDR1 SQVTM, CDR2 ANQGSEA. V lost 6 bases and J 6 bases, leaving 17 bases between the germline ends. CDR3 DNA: TGCAGCGTGCCACCTGGGCCCTACCATGGCTACACCTTC. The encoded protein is CSVPPGPYHGYTF. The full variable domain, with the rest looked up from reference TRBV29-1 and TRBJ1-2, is SAVISQKPSRDICQRGTSLTIQCQVDSQVTMMFWYRQQPGQSLTLIATANQGSEATYESGFVIDKFPISRPNLTFSTLTVSNMSPEDSSIYLCSVPPGPYHGYTFGSGTRLTVV.

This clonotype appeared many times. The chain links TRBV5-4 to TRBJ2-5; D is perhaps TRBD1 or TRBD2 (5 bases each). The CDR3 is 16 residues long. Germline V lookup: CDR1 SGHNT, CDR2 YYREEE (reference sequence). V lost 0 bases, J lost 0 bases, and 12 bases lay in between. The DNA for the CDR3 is TGTGCCAGCAGCTTGGGAGGGACCCGGGACCAAGAGACCCAGTACTTC. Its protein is CASSLGGTRDQETQYF.

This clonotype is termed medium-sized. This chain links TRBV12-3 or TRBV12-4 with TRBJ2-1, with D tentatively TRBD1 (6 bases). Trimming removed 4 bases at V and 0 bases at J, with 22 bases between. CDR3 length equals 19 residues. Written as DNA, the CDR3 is TGTGCCAGCAGTTCCCGACAGGCACTCGGAGCGAGCTCCTACAATGAGCAGTTCTTC. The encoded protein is CASSSRQALGASSYNEQFF.

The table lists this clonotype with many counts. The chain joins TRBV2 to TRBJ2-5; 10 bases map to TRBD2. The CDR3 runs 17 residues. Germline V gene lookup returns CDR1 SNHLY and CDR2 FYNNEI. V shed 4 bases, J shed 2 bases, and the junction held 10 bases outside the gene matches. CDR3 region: CASSGVVLAGGQETQYF. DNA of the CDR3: TGTGCCAGCAGTGGGGTAGTTTTAGCGGGGGGACAAGAGACCCAGTACTTC.

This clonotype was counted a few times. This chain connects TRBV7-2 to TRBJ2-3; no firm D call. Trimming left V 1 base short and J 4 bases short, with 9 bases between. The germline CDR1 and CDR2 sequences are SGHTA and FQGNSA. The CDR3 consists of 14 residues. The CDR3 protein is CASSLVLQADTQYF. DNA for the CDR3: TGTGCCAGCAGCTTAGTCTTGCAGGCAGATACGCAGTATTTT.

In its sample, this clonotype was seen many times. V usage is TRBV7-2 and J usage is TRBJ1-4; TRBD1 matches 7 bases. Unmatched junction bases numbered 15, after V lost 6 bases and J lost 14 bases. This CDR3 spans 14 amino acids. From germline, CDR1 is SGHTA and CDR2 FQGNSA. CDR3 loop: CASSQGGGEGRLFF. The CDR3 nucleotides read TGTGCCAGCAGTCAAGGGGGCGGGGAAGGGCGGCTGTTTTTT.

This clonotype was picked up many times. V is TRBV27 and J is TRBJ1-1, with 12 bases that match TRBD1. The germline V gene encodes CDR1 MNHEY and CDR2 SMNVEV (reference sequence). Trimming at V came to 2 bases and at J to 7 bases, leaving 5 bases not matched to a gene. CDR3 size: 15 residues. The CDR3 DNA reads TGTGCCAGCAGTTTAACCGGGACAGGGGGCCTTGAAGCTTTCTTT. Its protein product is CASSLTGTGGLEAFF.